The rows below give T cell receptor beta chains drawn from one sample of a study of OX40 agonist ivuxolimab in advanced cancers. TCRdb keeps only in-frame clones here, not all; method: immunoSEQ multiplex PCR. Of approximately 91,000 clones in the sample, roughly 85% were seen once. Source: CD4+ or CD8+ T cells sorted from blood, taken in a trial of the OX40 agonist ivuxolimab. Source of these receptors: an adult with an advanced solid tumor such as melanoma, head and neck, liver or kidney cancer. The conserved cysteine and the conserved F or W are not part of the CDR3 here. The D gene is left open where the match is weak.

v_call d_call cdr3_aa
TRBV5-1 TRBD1 ASSLGTADRGF
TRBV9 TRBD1 ASSARDRGTRGTQY
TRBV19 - ASGIPYNEQF
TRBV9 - ASSVKDPHRTWTNEQF
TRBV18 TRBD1 ASTGQGGDEKLF
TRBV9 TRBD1 ASSIKGQGYNEQF
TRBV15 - ATSRDSRSSYEQY
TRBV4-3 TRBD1 ASSHDLTGPMKKLF
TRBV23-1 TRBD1 ASSHRKYGQGGTDTQY
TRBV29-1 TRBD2 SVFGSSGGFPEQY
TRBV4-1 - ASSQVLEGGSGNTIY
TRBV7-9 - ASSLTEENTEAF
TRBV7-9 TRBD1 ASSLRWDPFQGANYGYT
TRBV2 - ASSEGLVGAYYEQY
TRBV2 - ASSSPIRAYNYNEQF
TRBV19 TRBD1 ASSPGTGREQF
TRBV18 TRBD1 ASSPPWQGVGNTIY
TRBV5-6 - ASSFWWSSDGYT
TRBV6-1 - ASSERGTEAF
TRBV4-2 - ASSQEGGTHFGETQY
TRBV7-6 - ASSLDPGPRLDEQF
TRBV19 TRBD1 ASRATGGTEAF
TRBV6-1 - ASRPDTDYGYT
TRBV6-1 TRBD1 ASSWTGSNEQF
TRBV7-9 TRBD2 ASSRTRERETQY
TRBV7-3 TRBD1 ASSSQGRDGELF
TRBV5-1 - ASSLGPGKPYEQY
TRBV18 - ASSISSDRSEKLF
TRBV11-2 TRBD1 ASRRQGGGETQY
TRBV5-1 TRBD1 ASSAGTGYYQETQY
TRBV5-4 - AAGRGSRGNTEAF
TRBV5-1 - ASSLGRVNTEAF
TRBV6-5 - AISEGGHEQY
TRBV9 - ASSFSTSGGLQPAGNEQF
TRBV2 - ASSQDRESTDTQY
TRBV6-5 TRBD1 ASSITGGEETQY
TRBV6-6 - ASSFLDPRVHEQY
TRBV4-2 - ASSQELWRAGSSYNSPLH